This T cell receptor beta chain was recorded in a study of blood T cell repertoires in COVID-19 (dated by TCRdb to the early 2020s). Study-level background: Collaborator samples came from the United States, Italy and Spain and covered acute and convalescent phases of COVID-19. The prospective study material was composed of cDNA or gDNA derived from T cells, B-cell-depleted T cells, or PBMCs. The dataset comprised deeply sampled blood TCRbeta repertoires from subjects exposed to, actively infected with, or recovered from COVID-19. A freely available public database, intended as a resource for researchers studying the immune response to SARS-CoV-2, is where the repertoires were released. The samples were drawn from the first 160 participants of the ongoing ImmuneRACE study and from over a thousand subjects provided by 6 global collaborators. Sample metadata almost always included a de-identified subject ID, COVID-19 status, age in years and sex. Where available, HLA class I and class II types were obtained from metadata supplied by the sample provider rather than from assay-based typing.

The paper's findings and limits, for the study overall: The quantity of clinical and demographic metadata differed by source and by participant and was supplied without curation.

The immunoSEQ Assay, a bias-controlled multiplex PCR, was used to amplify TCRbeta CDR3 regions from genomic DNA. The authors' analysis ran thus. The number of nucleated cells in each sample was estimated from the amplification of reference gene primers within the assay. Sequence reads were collapsed and filtered to measure the absolute abundance of every unique TCRbeta CDR3 rearrangement. Productive Simpson clonality was computed per sample as the square root of Simpson's diversity index over productive rearrangements. In TCRdb, the immuneACCESS table is reduced to in-frame sequences with V and J assigned. These tables do not hold every clone; where another copy was compared, an unresolved V gene accounts for under half, and the others remain unexplained. V, J and clone size are those of that table, while D and trimming were read from the DNA. The sample profile shows hundreds of thousands of clones; about 82% of them were found once. Jointly, the top ten make up around 1.9% of the sample.

Enrolling through a virtual design, the prospective study's participants ranged in age from about 18 to 89 years and lived across some 22 United States geographic areas. To assign participants to cohorts, the prospective study relied on clinical history that participants themselves reported in a screening survey and a study questionnaire. Recovered participants in ImmuneRACE Cohort 3 were defined as having two consecutive negative NP/OP PCR tests, clearance from a healthcare professional, or resolution of symptoms. In the prospective study, whole blood, serum and a nasopharyngeal or oropharyngeal swab were collected from each participant by mobile phlebotomists. Over a roughly 2-month period, participants in the prospective study had the option of providing additional blood draws and questionnaires. Before DNA extraction, prospective study blood samples were shipped either frozen or at room temperature.

In regard to this clone: Its antigen has not been determined. The sample holds no much larger clone one base away, and base qualities are not on file.

The germline V gene sets CDR1 to MNHEY and CDR2 to SVGEGT. Clipping removes 0 bases from V and 3 bases from J, with 5 as the unmatched junction base count. The CDR3 has 16 amino acids, counting the end cysteine and phenylalanine. The read is trimmed to its CDR3 DNA, 48 bases read in frame from base 1. This receptor was identified in a woman aged 45-65 years who had recovered from COVID-19. Recombination joined TRBV6-2 or TRBV6-3 with TRBJ1-5; 7 central nucleotides agree with TRBD1. The sequenced material came from PBMCs or T cells enriched from blood (not recorded which). The sequenced DNA: TGTGCCAGCAGTTACTCCGGGACAGCCTTCAATCAGCCCCAGCATTTT. The resulting protein is CASSYSGTAFNQPQHF.